These 29 T cell receptor beta chains were sequenced from one sample in a study of blood T cell repertoires in COVID-19. Libraries were prepared by immunoSEQ multiplex PCR; TCRdb keeps only in-frame clonotypes and omits some of them. The profile shows about 250,000 clones, roughly 88% of them singletons. Sequencing input: PBMCs or T cells enriched from blood (not recorded which). The source of these receptors is a middle-aged woman who had been exposed to COVID-19.

This chain joins TRBV5-4 and TRBJ2-6, with 12 bases lining up with TRBD2. Germline trimming cut 3 bases from V and 0 bases from J; bases unmatched to any gene: 7. Germline loops: CDR1 SGHNT, CDR2 YYREEE (reference sequence). There are 19 residues in the CDR3. The chain's CDR3 is CASSWPLAGGTSGANVLTF. The DNA for the CDR3 is TGTGCCAGCAGCTGGCCGCTAGCGGGGGGGACCTCTGGGGCCAACGTCCTGACTTTC. The full variable domain, completed using reference TRBV5-4 and TRBJ2-6, is ETGVTQSPTHLIKTRGQQVTLRCSSQSGHNTVSWYQQALGQGPQFIFQYYREEENGRGNFPPRFSGLQFPNYSSELNVNALELDDSALYLCASSWPLAGGTSGANVLTFGAGSRLTVL.

This sequence joins TRBV7-9 and TRBJ1-1; possibly TRBD1 for D (6 bases). The V gene's germline CDR1 is SEHNR and CDR2 FQNEAQ (reference sequence). This CDR3 region has 16 residues. V shed 5 bases and J shed 1 base, with 17 bases lying between them. The CDR3 is CASSPGQTRQNTEAFF. CDR3 bases: TGTGCCAGCAGCCCTGGACAGACCAGACAGAACACTGAAGCTTTCTTT.

Comments on this clone: The identical CDR3 is also encoded by other nucleotide sequences in the sample. The V and J genes are TRBV24-1 and TRBJ2-2, with 7 bases that match TRBD1. J gave up 4 bases and V 0 bases, and 1 base lay outside the gene matches. CDR3 length: 15 amino acids. Germline CDR1 KGHDR, CDR2 SFDVKD. The chain's CDR3 is CATSDLAGGTGELFF. As DNA, the CDR3 is TGTGCCACCAGTGATTTGGCAGGGGGCACCGGGGAGCTGTTTTTT.

CDR3 DNA sequence: TGTGCCAGCAGTGAAGCGCCGGGGGTTGGCTACACCTTC. This sequence encodes CASSEAPGVGYTF. The J gene is TRBJ1-2, the V gene TRBV2; TRBD1 might be the D (5 bases). Deletions cut 0 bases from V and 7 bases from J, with 9 bases between. Germline V lookup: CDR1 SNHLY, CDR2 FYNNEI. This CDR3 has 13 residues.

This clone was detected once. The genes are TRBV28 and TRBJ1-1; 9 nucleotides line up with TRBD1. J gave up 8 bases and V 5 bases, and 9 bases lay outside the gene matches. The CDR3 contains 14 residues. Germline CDR1 MDHEN, CDR2 SYDVKM. The CDR3, as DNA: TGTGCCAGCAGTCCACCCCTCGGACAGGGGGAAGCTTTCTTT. Translating gives CASSPPLGQGEAFF.

The V and J genes are TRBV7-2 and TRBJ2-2; D uncertain. Germline assignment: CDR1 SGHTA and CDR2 FQGNSA. The CDR3 has 14 amino acids. V shed 3 bases and J shed 7 bases, with 12 bases lying between them. The chain's CDR3 is CASSLNPTGGELFF. CDR3 DNA: TGTGCCAGCAGCTTGAACCCGACGGGCGGGGAGCTGTTTTTT.

This chain links TRBV9 with TRBJ2-3; no reliable D call. The CDR3 sequence is 14 residues long. Trimming removed 3 bases from V and 6 bases from J, with 14 bases in between. Germline CDR1 SGDLS, CDR2 YYNGEE. The CDR3 bases are TGTGCCAGCAGCGAGCTATGGAGCCAGGATACGCAGTATTTT. It yields the protein CASSELWSQDTQYF.

This clone was detected a few times. V is TRBV12-3 or TRBV12-4 and J is TRBJ1-2; 7 nucleotides align to TRBD1. The J segment lost 7 bases and the V segment lost 5 bases, leaving 4 bases of the junction unmatched. There are 12 residues in the CDR3. Here the CDR3 DNA reads TGTGCCAGCAGTCGAACAGGGGTTGGCTACACCTTC. This codes for CASSRTGVGYTF.

The chain has TRBV2 and TRBJ2-3, with TRBD2 matching over 12 bases. The V segment lost 8 bases and the J segment 0 bases; nucleotides outside the gene matches: 12. This CDR3 has 18 residues. Germline-derived CDR1 and CDR2 are SNHLY and FYNNEI. CDR3 residues: CASLRTSGNIGSTDTQYF. For the CDR3, the DNA is TGTGCCAGCTTGCGGACTAGCGGGAATATTGGGAGCACAGATACGCAGTATTTT. Looking up the rest from reference TRBV2 and TRBJ2-3 gives the full variable domain: EPEVTQTPSHQVTQMGQEVILRCVPISNHLYFYWYRQILGQKVEFLVSFYNNEISEKSEIFDDQFSVERPDGSNFTLKIRSTKLEDSAMYFCASLRTSGNIGSTDTQYFGPGTRLTVL.

The J gene is TRBJ1-1, the V gene TRBV28; maybe TRBD1 (5 bases). This CDR3 has 16 amino acids. The ends were cut back, 3 bases at V and 5 bases at J, with 19 bases in the middle. The germline gives CDR1 MDHEN, CDR2 SYDVKM. CDR3 region: CASSLYTGSLGTEAFF. CDR3 in DNA: TGTGCCAGCAGTTTGTATACAGGATCTCTTGGTACTGAAGCTTTCTTT. Full variable domain (rest looked up from reference TRBV28 and TRBJ1-1): DVKVTQSSRYLVKRTGEKVFLECVQDMDHENMFWYRQDPGLGLRLIYFSYDVKMKEKGDIPEGYSVSREKKERFSLILESASTNQTSMYLCASSLYTGSLGTEAFFGQGTRLTVV.

J is TRBJ1-1 and V is TRBV6-5; D is perhaps TRBD1 (6 bases). V lost 4 bases and J lost 7, with 13 bases in between. The length of the CDR3 is 13 residues. CDR1 is MNHEY and CDR2 is SVGAGI in the germline V gene. This CDR3 is CASSSRTVREAFF. In DNA, the CDR3 is TGTGCCAGCAGTTCCAGGACAGTCCGTGAAGCTTTCTTT.

This chain links TRBV5-6 with TRBJ1-2, with 7 bases matching TRBD1. The CDR3 length is 15 residues. J gave up 6 bases and V 3 bases, and 11 bases lay outside the gene matches. The germline V gene encodes CDR1 SGHDT and CDR2 YYEEEE. The CDR3: CASSSLTGFLDGYTF. In DNA form, the CDR3 reads TGTGCCAGCAGCTCTCTGACAGGGTTCCTGGATGGCTACACCTTC.

CDR3 amino acids: CASSAPDRGRDQPQHF. In DNA form, the CDR3 reads TGTGCCAGTAGTGCCCCGGACAGGGGAAGGGATCAGCCCCAGCATTTT. The chain employs TRBV19 and TRBJ1-5; 9 bases agree with TRBD1. The CDR3 runs to 16 residues. Germline V CDR1 and CDR2: LNHDA, SQIVND (reference sequence). V shed 5 bases and J 5 bases; nucleotides not matched to a gene: 10. Using reference TRBV19 and TRBJ1-5 for the parts outside the CDR3, the full variable domain is DGGITQSPKYLFRKEGQNVTLSCEQNLNHDAMYWYRQDPGQGLRLIYYSQIVNDFQKGDIAEGYSVSREKKESFPLTVTSAQKNPTAFYLCASSAPDRGRDQPQHFGDGTRLSIL.

This rearrangement joins TRBV10-3 to TRBJ2-3; 10 bases are a match to TRBD2. The CDR3 contains 14 residues. J was trimmed by 2 bases and V by 7 bases; bases with no gene match: 3. In germline, CDR1 is ENHRY, CDR2 SYGVKD. DNA for the CDR3: TGTGCCATCAAACTAGCGGGGACCACAGATACGCAGTATTTT. Translated, it gives CAIKLAGTTDTQYF.

This clone was recorded once. V is TRBV9 and J is TRBJ2-7; TRBD1 aligns across 8 bases. The CDR3 is 17 residues long. With 0 bases clipped from V and 5 bases from J, the junction kept 13 bases outside the gene matches. Germline V gene data show CDR1 as SGDLS and CDR2 as YYNGEE. CDR3 sequence (DNA): TGTGCCAGCAGCGTAGCTGATGGGGACAGGCGATACCACGAGCAGTACGTC. It codes for CASSVADGDRRYHEQYV.

This sequence joins TRBV19 and TRBJ2-1, with D possibly being TRBD2 (6 bases). CDR1 and CDR2 (germline): LNHDA, SQIVND (reference sequence). The CDR3 extends over 16 amino acids. Trimming took off 0 bases at V and 1 base at J, with 10 bases between the two ends. In DNA, the CDR3 is TGTGCCAGTAGTATAGATCGGGGGTTTTCCTACAATGAGCAGTTCTTC. This gives the protein CASSIDRGFSYNEQFF.

This clone was seen once. This chain links TRBV9 with TRBJ1-1; D is uncertain. CDR1 and CDR2 from the germline V gene are SGDLS and YYNGEE. Trimming removed 0 bases from V and 7 bases from J, with 13 bases in between. CDR3 length equals 14 residues. In nucleotides, the CDR3 is TGTGCCAGCAGCGTAGCTCCAGGTTCTAATGAAGCTTTCTTT. Protein product: CASSVAPGSNEAFF.

This chain links TRBV19 with TRBJ2-1, with TRBD2 matching 11 bases. CDR1 and CDR2 from the germline V gene are LNHDA and SQIVND (reference sequence). Trimming took 5 bases from V and 0 from J; bases not matched to a gene: 6. This CDR3 has 17 residues. CDR3 protein: CASSVTSGVSSYNEQFF. CDR3 sequence (DNA): TGTGCCAGTAGTGTGACTAGCGGGGTGAGCTCCTACAATGAGCAGTTCTTC.

This clone was observed once. J is TRBJ2-1 and V is TRBV25-1; TRBD2 matches at 7 bases. The CDR3 has 16 residues. The V segment lost 2 bases and the J segment 6 bases; nucleotides outside the gene matches: 10. Germline V gene lookup returns CDR1 MGHDK and CDR2 SYGVNS. This chain's CDR3 is CASSERQAGVSNEQFF. The CDR3 bases are TGTGCCAGCAGTGAAAGGCAGGCGGGAGTATCCAATGAGCAGTTCTTC.

The chain employs TRBV27 and TRBJ2-1; 13 bases align to TRBD2. CDR3 size: 17 residues. With 7 bases clipped from V and 7 bases from J, the junction kept 13 bases outside the gene matches. Germline CDR1 and CDR2: MNHEY and SMNVEV (reference sequence). The CDR3 DNA reads as TGTGCCAGCACACGGACTAGCGGGAGACTTGGCGGTAATGAGCAGTTCTTC. It is translated as CASTRTSGRLGGNEQFF.

The rearrangement uses TRBV6-2 or TRBV6-3 and TRBJ1-5; D gene uncertain. Trimming shortened V by 1 base and J by 6 bases, and 10 bases separated the two germline ends. Germline loops: CDR1 MNHEY, CDR2 SVGEGT. CDR3 length: 14 amino acids. DNA for the CDR3: TGTGCCAGCAGTTACTATAGCCGGGGTCAGCCCCAGCATTTT. Amino acid sequence: CASSYYSRGQPQHF.

The CDR3 is CAWGLATNYGYTF. The CDR3 nucleotides are TGTGCCTGGGGACTGGCCACTAACTATGGCTACACCTTC. V usage is TRBV30 and J usage is TRBJ1-2; no firm D call. Trimming pared 5 bases from V and 0 bases from J, leaving 10 bases between. CDR3 size: 13 residues. Germline CDR1 and CDR2: GTSNPN and SVGIG (reference sequence).

This clone has just a few counts. The chain combines TRBV27 with TRBJ1-5, with D hard to call. The CDR3 totals 18 residues. V was shortened by 5 bases and J by 0 bases, with 20 bases between the two germline ends. The V gene's germline CDR1 is MNHEY and CDR2 SMNVEV (reference sequence). In nucleotides, the CDR3 is TGTGCCAGCAGTCAGCTACCGCTCGGACTATTTAGCAATCAGCCCCAGCATTTT. Encoded protein: CASSQLPLGLFSNQPQHF.

The chain combines TRBV6-1 with TRBJ2-3, with 7 bases matching TRBD2. The CDR3 is 12 residues long. V was clipped by 3 bases and J by 9 bases; unmatched bases: 3. Germline V gene lookup returns CDR1 MNHNS and CDR2 SASEGT. In DNA, the CDR3 is TGTGCCAGCAGTGAGACGGGACTAACGCAGTATTTT. This sequence encodes CASSETGLTQYF.

The rearrangement joins TRBV6-6 to TRBJ1-1, with D hard to call. Trimming took 6 bases from V and 1 from J, leaving 6 bases between them. Germline CDR1 reads MNHNY; CDR2 reads SVGAGI (reference sequence). CDR3 length: 12 amino acids. CDR3 coding DNA: TGTGCCAGCAGAGTACAGAACACTGAAGCTTTCTTT. It translates to CASRVQNTEAFF.

In its sample, this clone was seen a few times. One end of the junction does not line up with germline, which may come from a read error. This chain joins TRBV5-1 and TRBJ1-4, with a tentative D call TRBD1 (5 bases). CDR1 is SGHRS, CDR2 YFSETQ, per germline. The CDR3 runs to 14 residues. The CDR3 protein is CASSLGQGGEKLFF. CDR3 bases: TGTGCCAGCAGCTTGGGGCAGGGAGGTGAAAAACTGTTTTTT.

This clone has a single count. DNA of the CDR3: TGTGCCAGCAGCCAATTCGGGGGGCTGCAACCCGGGGAGCTGTTTTTT. Amino acid sequence: CASSQFGGLQPGELFF. The V call is TRBV3-1 (or the pseudogene TRBV3-2), the J call TRBJ2-2, with TRBD2 as a possible D gene (7 bases). Germline CDR1 reads LGHDT; CDR2 reads YNNKEL (reference sequence). Trimming took 2 bases from V and 6 from J, leaving 16 bases between them. This CDR3 region has 16 residues.

This clone was counted a few times. This rearrangement joins TRBV7-9 to TRBJ1-5, with D unclear. There are 14 residues in the CDR3. Per germline, CDR1 SEHNR and CDR2 FQNEAQ (reference sequence). V was shortened by 3 bases and J by 0 bases, with 6 bases between the two germline ends. CDR3 in amino acids: CASSFQDSNQPQHF. CDR3 nucleotides: TGTGCCAGCAGCTTCCAGGATAGCAATCAGCCCCAGCATTTT.

CDR3 region: CAISDSDRGADNEQFF. CDR3 DNA: TGTGCCATCAGTGACTCAGACAGGGGTGCCGACAATGAGCAGTTCTTC. The chain recombines TRBV10-3 with TRBJ2-1; TRBD1 aligns across 8 bases. Trimming at V came to 3 bases and at J to 5 bases, leaving 9 bases not matched to a gene. Germline values: CDR1 ENHRY, CDR2 SYGVKD. The CDR3 runs to 16 residues.